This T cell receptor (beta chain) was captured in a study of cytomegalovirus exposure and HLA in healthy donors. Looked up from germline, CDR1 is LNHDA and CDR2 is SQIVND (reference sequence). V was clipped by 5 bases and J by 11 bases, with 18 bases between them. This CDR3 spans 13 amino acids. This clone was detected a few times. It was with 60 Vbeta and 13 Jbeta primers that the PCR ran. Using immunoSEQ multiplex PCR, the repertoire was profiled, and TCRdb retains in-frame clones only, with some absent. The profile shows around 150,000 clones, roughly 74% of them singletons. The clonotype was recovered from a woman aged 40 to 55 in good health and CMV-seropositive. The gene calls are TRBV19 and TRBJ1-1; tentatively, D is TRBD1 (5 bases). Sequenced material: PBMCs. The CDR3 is CASSSRRASEAFF. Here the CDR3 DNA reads TGTGCCAGTAGTTCCCGCAGGGCCTCGGAGGCTTTCTTT.